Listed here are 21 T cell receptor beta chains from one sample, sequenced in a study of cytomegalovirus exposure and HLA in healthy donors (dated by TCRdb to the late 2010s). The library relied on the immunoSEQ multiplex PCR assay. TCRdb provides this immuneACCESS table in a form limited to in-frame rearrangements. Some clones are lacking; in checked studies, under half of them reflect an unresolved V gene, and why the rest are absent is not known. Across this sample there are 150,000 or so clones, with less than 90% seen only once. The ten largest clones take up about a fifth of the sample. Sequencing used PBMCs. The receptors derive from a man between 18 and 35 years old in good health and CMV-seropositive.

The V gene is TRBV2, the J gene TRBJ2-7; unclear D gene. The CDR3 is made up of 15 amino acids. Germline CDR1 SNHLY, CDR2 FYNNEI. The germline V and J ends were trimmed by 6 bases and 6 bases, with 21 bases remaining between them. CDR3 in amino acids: CASREKELQSGEQYF. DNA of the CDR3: TGTGCCAGCAGGGAAAAGGAGCTCCAGTCGGGCGAGCAGTACTTC.

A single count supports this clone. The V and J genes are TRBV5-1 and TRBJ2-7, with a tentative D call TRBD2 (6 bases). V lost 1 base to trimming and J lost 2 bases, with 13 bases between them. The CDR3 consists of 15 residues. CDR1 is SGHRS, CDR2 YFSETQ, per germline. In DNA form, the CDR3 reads TGCGCCAGCAGCTTGATTGGCGGGGTAGCCTACGAGCAGTACTTC. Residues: CASSLIGGVAYEQYF. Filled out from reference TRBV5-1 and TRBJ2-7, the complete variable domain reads KAGVTQTPRYLIKTRGQQVTLSCSPISGHRSVSWYQQTPGQGLQFLFEYFSETQRNKGNFPGRFSGRQFSNSRSEMNVSTLELGDSALYLCASSLIGGVAYEQYFGPGTRLTVT.

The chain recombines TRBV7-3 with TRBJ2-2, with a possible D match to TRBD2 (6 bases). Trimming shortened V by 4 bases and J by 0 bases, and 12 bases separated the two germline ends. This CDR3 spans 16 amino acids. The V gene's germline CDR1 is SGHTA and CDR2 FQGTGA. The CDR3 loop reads CASSSTRGANTGELFF. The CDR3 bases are TGTGCCAGCAGCTCGACTAGGGGTGCGAACACCGGGGAGCTGTTTTTT. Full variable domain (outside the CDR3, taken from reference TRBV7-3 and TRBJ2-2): GAGVSQTPSNKVTEKGKYVELRCDPISGHTALYWYRQSLGQGPEFLIYFQGTGAADDSGLPNDRFFAVRPEGSVSTLKIQRTERGDSAVYLCASSSTRGANTGELFFGEGSRLTVL.

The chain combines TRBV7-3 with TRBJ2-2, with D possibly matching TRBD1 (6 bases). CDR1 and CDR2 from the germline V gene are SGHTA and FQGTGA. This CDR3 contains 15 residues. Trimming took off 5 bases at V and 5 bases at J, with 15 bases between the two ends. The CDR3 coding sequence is TGTGCCAGCAGCCCTGAACAGGGTTCAACCGGGGAGCTGTTTTTT. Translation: CASSPEQGSTGELFF. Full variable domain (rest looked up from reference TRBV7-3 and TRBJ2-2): GAGVSQTPSNKVTEKGKYVELRCDPISGHTALYWYRQSLGQGPEFLIYFQGTGAADDSGLPNDRFFAVRPEGSVSTLKIQRTERGDSAVYLCASSPEQGSTGELFFGEGSRLTVL.

The CDR3 sequence: CASSHLLAAYYNEQFF. CDR3 nucleotide sequence: TGTGCCAGCAGCCACCTACTAGCGGCTTACTACAATGAGCAGTTCTTC. This chain links TRBV7-9 with TRBJ2-1; 8 bases are shared with TRBD2. Trimming removed 5 bases from V and 3 bases from J; junction bases left unmatched: 9. Per germline, CDR1 SEHNR and CDR2 FQNEAQ (reference sequence). The CDR3 is made up of 16 amino acids.

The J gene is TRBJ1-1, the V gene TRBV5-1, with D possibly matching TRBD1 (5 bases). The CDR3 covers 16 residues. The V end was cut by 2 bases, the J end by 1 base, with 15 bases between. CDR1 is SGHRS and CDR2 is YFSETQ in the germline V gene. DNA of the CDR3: TGCGCCAGCAGCTTCGGGGACTTCGCGGAGAACACTGAAGCTTTCTTT. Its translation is CASSFGDFAENTEAFF.

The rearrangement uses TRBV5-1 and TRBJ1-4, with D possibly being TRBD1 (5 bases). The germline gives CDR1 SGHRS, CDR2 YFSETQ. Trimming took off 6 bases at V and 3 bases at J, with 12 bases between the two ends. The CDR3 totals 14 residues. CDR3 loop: CASTDGGSNEKLFF. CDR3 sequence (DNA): TGCGCCAGCACCGACGGGGGGTCTAATGAAAAACTGTTTTTT.

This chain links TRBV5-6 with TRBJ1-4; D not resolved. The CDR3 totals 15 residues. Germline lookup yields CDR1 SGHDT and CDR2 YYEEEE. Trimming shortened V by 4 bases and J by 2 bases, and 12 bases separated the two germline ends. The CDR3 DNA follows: TGTGCCAGCAGCCTTCGGTCCCTCACTAATGAAAAACTGTTTTTT. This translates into CASSLRSLTNEKLFF.

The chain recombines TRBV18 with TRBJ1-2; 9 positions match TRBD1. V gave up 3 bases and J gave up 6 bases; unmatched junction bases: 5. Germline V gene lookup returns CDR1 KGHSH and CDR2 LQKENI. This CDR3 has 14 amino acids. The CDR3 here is CASSPTGTGHGYTF. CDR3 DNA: TGTGCCAGCTCACCGACCGGGACAGGGCATGGCTACACCTTC.

The CDR3 here is CASSREFNQPQHF. DNA of the CDR3: TGTGCCAGCAGTCGTGAGTTCAATCAGCCCCAGCATTTT. This chain uses TRBV6-6 with TRBJ1-5; D remains unclear. The CDR3 loop spans 13 amino acids. CDR1 and CDR2 from the germline V gene are MNHNY and SVGAGI (reference sequence). V was trimmed by 5 bases and J by 3 bases, leaving 8 bases between them.

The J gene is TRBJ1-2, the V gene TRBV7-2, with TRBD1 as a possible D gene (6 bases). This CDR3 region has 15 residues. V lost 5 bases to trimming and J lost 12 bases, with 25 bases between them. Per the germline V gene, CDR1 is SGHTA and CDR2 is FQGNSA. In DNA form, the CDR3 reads TGTGCCAGCAGCCCAGCTGTTGGGGGGGCAAAGGGAGACACCTTC. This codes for CASSPAVGGAKGDTF.

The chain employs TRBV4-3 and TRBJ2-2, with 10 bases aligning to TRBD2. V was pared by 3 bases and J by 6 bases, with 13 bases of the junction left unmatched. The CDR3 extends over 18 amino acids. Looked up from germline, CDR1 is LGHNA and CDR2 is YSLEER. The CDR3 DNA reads TGCGCCAGCAGCCATCGCTCATTTAGGACTAGCGGCGCCGGGGAGCTGTTTTTT. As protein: CASSHRSFRTSGAGELFF.

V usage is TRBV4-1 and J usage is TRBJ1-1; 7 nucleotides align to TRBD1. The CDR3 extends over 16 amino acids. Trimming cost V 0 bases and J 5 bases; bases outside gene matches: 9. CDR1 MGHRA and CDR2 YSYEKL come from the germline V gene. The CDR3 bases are TGCGCCAGCAGCCAAGAGGAGGGGGCGAAAAGAACTGAAGCTTTCTTT. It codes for CASSQEEGAKRTEAFF.

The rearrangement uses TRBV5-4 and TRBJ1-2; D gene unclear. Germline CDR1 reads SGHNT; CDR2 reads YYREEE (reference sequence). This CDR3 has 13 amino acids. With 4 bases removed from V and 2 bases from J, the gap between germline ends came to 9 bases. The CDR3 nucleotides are TGTGCCAGCAGCCCGGGAGAAAACTATGGCTACACCTTC. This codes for CASSPGENYGYTF.

CDR3 bases: TGTGCCAGCAGAACCGACAGGAGCTCCTACGAGCAGTACTTC. This translates into CASRTDRSSYEQYF. The chain uses TRBV6-5 and TRBJ2-7, with D maybe TRBD1 (6 bases). Between the trimmed V and J ends, which lost 6 bases and 0 bases, there was a span of 12 bases. This CDR3 has 14 residues. The V gene's germline CDR1 is MNHEY and CDR2 SVGAGI.

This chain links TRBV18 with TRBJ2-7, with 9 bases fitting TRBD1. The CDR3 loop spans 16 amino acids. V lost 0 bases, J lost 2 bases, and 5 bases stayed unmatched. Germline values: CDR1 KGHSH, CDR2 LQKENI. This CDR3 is CASSPPIGQGPYEQYF. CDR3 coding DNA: TGTGCCAGCTCACCACCTATCGGACAGGGGCCCTACGAGCAGTACTTC.

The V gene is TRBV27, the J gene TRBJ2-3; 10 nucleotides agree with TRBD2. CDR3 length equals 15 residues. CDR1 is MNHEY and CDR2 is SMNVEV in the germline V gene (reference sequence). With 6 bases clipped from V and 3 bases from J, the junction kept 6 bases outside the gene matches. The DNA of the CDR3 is TGTGCCAGCAGACGTAGCGGGAGGAGGACAGATACGCAGTATTTT. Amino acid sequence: CASRRSGRRTDTQYF.

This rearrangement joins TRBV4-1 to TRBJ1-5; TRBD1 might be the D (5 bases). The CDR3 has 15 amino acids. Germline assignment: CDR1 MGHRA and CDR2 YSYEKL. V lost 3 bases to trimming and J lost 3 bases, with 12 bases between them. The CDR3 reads CASSQSDRANQPQHF. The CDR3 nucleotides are TGCGCCAGCAGCCAGTCAGACAGAGCCAATCAGCCCCAGCATTTT.

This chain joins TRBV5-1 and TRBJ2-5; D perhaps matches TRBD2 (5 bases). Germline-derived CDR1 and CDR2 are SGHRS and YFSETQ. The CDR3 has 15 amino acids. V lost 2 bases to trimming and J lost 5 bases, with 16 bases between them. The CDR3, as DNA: TGCGCCAGCAGCTTAGGCAGCGGAGCGCGGGAGACCCAGTACTTC. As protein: CASSLGSGARETQYF.

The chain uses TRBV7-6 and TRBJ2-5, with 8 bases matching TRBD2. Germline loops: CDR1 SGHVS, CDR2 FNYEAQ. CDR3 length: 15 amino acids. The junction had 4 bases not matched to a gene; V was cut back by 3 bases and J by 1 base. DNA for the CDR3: TGTGCCAGCAGCTTCAGCGGGGGCAGCCAAGAGACCCAGTACTTC. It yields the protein CASSFSGGSQETQYF.

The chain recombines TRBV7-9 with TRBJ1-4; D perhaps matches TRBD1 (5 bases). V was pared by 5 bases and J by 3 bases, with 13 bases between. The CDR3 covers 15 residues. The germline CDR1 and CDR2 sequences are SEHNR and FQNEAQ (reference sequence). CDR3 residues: CASSLGDRPNEKLFF. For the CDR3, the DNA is TGTGCCAGCAGCCTCGGAGACAGACCTAATGAAAAACTGTTTTTT.